This entry features one TCR beta chain sequence. Its antigen is as yet unknown. The CDR3 totals 15 residues. CDR1 is MGHDK and CDR2 is SYGVNS in the germline V gene. Trimming pared 6 bases from V and 5 bases from J, leaving 18 bases between. The sample belongs to a study of cytomegalovirus exposure and HLA in healthy donors. Study overall: Counted in an early data release were about 85 million unique TCRs from HLA-typed donors.

A multiplex PCR was run with 60 Vbeta primers and 13 Jbeta primers. Generated by immunoSEQ multiplex PCR, the TCRdb table keeps only in-frame clones and is missing some. Here the sample spans some 150,000 clones, around 72% being singletons. Study-wide findings and caveats: The classifier reportedly diagnosed cytomegalovirus status with high sensitivity and specificity. The Asian-associated ancestry cluster reportedly had fewer N-insertions than the approximately 690-donor mean in a later analysis. Later on, an analysis showed TCR association rates differing by HLA locus, with DRB1 the most and HLA-C the fewest.

The sequenced sample consisted of PBMCs. J is TRBJ2-3 and V is TRBV25-1; perhaps TRBD1 as D (5 bases). The receptor's source is a man aged 50 to 59 in good health and CMV-seropositive. The CDR3 protein is CASSLPGSQGDTQYF. The CDR3 DNA is TGTGCCAGCAGCCTACCGGGCTCCCAGGGAGATACGCAGTATTTT. Full variable domain (rest looked up from reference TRBV25-1 and TRBJ2-3): EADIYQTPRYLVIGTGKKITLECSQTMGHDKMYWYQQDPGMELHLIHYSYGVNSTEKGDLSSESTVSRIRTEHFPLTLESARPSHTSQYLCASSLPGSQGDTQYFGPGTRLTVL.